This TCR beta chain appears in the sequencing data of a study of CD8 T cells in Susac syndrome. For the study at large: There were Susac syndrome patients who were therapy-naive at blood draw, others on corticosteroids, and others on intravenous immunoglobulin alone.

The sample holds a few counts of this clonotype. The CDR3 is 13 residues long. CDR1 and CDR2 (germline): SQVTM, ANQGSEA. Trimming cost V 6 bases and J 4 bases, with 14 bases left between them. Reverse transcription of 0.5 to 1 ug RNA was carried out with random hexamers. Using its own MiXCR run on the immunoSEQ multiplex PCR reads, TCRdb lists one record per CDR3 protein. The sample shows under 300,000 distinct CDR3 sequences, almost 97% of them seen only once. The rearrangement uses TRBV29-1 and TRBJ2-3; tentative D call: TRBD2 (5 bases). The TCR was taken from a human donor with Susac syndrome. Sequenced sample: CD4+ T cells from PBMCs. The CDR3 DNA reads TGCAGCGTGTTAGCGAGTGGGGCAGATACGCAGTATTTT. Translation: CSVLASGADTQYF.